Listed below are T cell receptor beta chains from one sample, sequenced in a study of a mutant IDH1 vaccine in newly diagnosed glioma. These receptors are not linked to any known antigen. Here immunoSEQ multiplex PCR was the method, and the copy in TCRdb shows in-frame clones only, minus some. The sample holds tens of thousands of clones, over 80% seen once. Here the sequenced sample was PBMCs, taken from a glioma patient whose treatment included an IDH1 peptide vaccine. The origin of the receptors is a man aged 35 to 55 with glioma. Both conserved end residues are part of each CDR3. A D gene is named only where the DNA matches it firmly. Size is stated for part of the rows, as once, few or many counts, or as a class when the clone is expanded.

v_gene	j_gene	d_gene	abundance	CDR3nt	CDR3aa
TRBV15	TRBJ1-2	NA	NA	TGTGCCACCAGCAGAGTGTCGGGCGGGTACACCTTC	CATSRVSGGYTF
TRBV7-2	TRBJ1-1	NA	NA	TGTGCCAGCAGCTTTTCGACAGGAGCTACCCTCCAAGCTTTCTTT	CASSFSTGATLQAFF
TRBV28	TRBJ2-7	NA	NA	TGTGCCAGCAGTTTATTAGTGTACGAGCAGTACTTC	CASSLLVYEQYF
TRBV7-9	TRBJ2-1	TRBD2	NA	TGTGCCAGCAGAGAACCCGGCGGGAGCTACAATGAGCAGTTCTTC	CASREPGGSYNEQFF
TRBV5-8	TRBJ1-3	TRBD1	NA	TGTGCCAGCAGCGCGACAGGGGCTGGAAACACCATATATTTT	CASSATGAGNTIYF
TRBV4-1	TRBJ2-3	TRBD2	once	TGCGCCAGCAGCCAAGGGCGTCATGGGGGAGGGCCAGATACGCAGTATTTT	CASSQGRHGGGPDTQYF
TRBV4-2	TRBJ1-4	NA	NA	TGTGCCAGCAGCCAAGATTGGGGTAATGAAAAACTGTTTTTT	CASSQDWGNEKLFF
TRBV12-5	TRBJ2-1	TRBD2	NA	TGTGCTAGTGGTTTGGGACTAGCGGGATCTTACAATGAGCAGTTCTTC	CASGLGLAGSYNEQFF
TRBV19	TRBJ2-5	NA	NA	TGTGCCAGTACCGTGGAGGCGGAGACCCAGTACTTC	CASTVEAETQYF
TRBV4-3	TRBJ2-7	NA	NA	TGCGCCAGCAGCCAAAGAGGGGGGGGAAAATACGAGCAGTACTTC	CASSQRGGGKYEQYF